This record concerns one TCR beta chain sequence. Its antigen is still unknown. The record has no base qualities; no much larger clone is one base away. TCRbeta CDR3 regions were amplified from genomic DNA by means of the immunoSEQ Assay, a bias-controlled multiplex PCR. The authors processed their data as follows. The number of nucleated cells in each sample was estimated by amplification of reference gene primers within the assay. To quantify the absolute abundance of each unique TCRbeta CDR3 rearrangement, sequence reads were collapsed and filtered. Productive Simpson clonality was computed per sample as the square root of Simpson's diversity index over productive rearrangements. TCRdb mirrors the immuneACCESS table, restricted to in-frame sequences. Some clones are absent from its copies; in checked studies, under half trace to an unresolved V gene, and the reason for the others is unknown. D and trimming were read from the DNA, whereas the V and J calls and clone size are those reported in that table. This sample is represented by some 230,000 clones; just under 85% of them were singletons. Jointly, the top ten make up about 1.3% of the sample.

This specimen comes from a study of blood T cell repertoires in COVID-19 (dated by TCRdb to 2020 to 2021). At the level of the whole study: Collaborator samples came from the United States, Italy and Spain and covered acute and convalescent phases of COVID-19. Deeply sampled blood TCRbeta repertoires from subjects exposed to, actively infected with, or recovered from COVID-19 were included in the dataset. The samples were drawn from the first 160 participants of the ongoing ImmuneRACE study and from about 1,200 subjects provided by 6 global collaborators. Where available, HLA class I and class II types were taken from metadata supplied by the sample provider and were not determined by assay-based typing. Sample metadata almost always included a de-identified subject ID, COVID-19 status, age in years and sex. The repertoires were released in a freely available public database intended as a resource for research on the immune response to SARS-CoV-2. The material from the prospective study consisted of cDNA or gDNA derived from T cells, B-cell-depleted T cells, or PBMCs. The paper's findings and limits, for the study overall: Clinical and demographic metadata were provided uncurated, with the amount varying by source and participant.

Cut back by 7 bases and 5 bases, the V and J ends lie 8 bases apart. CDR3 length: 11 amino acids, cysteine to phenylalanine. CDR3 DNA is the only sequence kept; it has 33 bases, read in frame from the first base. Participants in the prospective study were aged roughly 18 to 100 years, lived in 20 to 30 United States geographic areas, and enrolled through a virtual design. Cohort assignment in the prospective study relied on participant-reported clinical history from a screening survey and a study questionnaire. Mobile phlebotomists in the prospective study collected whole blood, serum and a nasopharyngeal or oropharyngeal swab from every participant. Additional blood draws and questionnaires over an approximately two-month period could optionally be provided by prospective study participants. Blood samples from the prospective study were shipped frozen or at room temperature prior to DNA extraction.

The TCR sequence derives from a woman aged 40 to 50 with acute COVID-19. The sequence links TRBV12-3 or TRBV12-4 to TRBJ1-1; the D gene cannot be named for sure. The sequenced sample consisted of PBMCs or T cells enriched from blood (not recorded which). The DNA reads TGTGCCAGCACCCCGGGGACTGAAGCTTTCTTT. This yields the protein CASTPGTEAFF.